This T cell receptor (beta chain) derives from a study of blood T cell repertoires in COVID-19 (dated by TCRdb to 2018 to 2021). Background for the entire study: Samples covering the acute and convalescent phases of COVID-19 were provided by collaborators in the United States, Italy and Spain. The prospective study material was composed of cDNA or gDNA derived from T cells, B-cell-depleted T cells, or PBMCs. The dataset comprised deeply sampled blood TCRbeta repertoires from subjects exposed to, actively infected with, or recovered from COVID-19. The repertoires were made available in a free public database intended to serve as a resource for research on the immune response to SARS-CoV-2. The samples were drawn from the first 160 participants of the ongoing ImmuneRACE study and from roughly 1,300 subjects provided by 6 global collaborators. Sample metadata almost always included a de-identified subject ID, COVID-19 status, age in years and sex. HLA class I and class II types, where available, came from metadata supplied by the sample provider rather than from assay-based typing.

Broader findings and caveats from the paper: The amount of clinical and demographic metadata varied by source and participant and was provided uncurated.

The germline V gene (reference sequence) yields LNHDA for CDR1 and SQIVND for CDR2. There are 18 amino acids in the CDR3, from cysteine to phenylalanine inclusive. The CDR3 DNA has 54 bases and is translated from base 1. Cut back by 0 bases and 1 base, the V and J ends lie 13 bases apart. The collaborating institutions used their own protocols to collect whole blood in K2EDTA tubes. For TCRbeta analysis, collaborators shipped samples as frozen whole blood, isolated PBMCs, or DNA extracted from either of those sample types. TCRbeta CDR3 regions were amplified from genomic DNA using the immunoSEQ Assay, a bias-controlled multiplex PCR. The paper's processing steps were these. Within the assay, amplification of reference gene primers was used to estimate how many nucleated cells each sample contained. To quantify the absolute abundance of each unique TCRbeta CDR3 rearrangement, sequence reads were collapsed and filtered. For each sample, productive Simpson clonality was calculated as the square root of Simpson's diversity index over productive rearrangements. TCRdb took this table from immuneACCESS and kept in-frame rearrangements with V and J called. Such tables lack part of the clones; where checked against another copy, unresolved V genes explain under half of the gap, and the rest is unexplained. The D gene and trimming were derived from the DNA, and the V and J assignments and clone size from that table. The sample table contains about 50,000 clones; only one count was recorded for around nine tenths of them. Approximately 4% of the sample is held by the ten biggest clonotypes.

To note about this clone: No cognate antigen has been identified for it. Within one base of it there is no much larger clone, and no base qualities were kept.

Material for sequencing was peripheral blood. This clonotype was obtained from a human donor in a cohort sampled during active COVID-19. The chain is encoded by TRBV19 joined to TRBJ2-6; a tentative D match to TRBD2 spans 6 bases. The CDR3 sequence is CASSIDGGITSGANVLTF. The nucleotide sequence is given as TGTGCCAGTAGTATAGATGGCGGGATTACGTCTGGGGCCAACGTCCTGACTTTC. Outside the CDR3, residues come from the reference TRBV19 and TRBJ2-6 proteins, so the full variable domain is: DGGITQSPKYLFRKEGQNVTLSCEQNLNHDAMYWYRQDPGQGLRLIYYSQIVNDFQKGDIAEGYSVSREKKESFPLTVTSAQKNPTAFYLCASSIDGGITSGANVLTFGAGSRLTVL.